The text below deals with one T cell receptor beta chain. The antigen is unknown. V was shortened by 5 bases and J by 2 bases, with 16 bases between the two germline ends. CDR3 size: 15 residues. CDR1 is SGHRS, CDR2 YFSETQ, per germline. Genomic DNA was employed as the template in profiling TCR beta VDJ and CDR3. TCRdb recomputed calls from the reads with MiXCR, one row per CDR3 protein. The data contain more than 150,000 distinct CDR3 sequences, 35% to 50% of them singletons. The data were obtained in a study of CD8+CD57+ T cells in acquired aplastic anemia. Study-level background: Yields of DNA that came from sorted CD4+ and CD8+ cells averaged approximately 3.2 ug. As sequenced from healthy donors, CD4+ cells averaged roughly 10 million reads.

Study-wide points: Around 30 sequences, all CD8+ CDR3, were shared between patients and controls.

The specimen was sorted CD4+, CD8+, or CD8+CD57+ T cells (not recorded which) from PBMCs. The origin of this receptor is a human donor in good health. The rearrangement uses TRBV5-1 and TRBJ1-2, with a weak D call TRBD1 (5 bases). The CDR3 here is CASSRQLGLNYGYTF. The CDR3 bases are TGCGCCAGCAGTCGACAGCTAGGATTGAACTATGGCTACACCTTC. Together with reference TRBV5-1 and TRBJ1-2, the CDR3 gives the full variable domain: KAGVTQTPRYLIKTRGQQVTLSCSPISGHRSVSWYQQTPGQGLQFLFEYFSETQRNKGNFPGRFSGRQFSNSRSEMNVSTLELGDSALYLCASSRQLGLNYGYTFGSGTRLTVV.